This T cell receptor (beta chain) was sequenced for a study of blood T cell repertoires in COVID-19. Study overall: The study drew acute and convalescent COVID-19 samples from the United States, Italy and Spain. T cells, B-cell-depleted T cells, or PBMCs supplied cDNA or gDNA.

The length of the CDR3 is 15 residues. Looked up from germline, CDR1 is WNHNN and CDR2 is SYGVQD (reference sequence). The ends lost 6 bases at V and 4 bases at J; junction bases unmatched: 9. Per the authors' pipeline: Reference gene primers were amplified, and this amplification served to estimate nucleated cell counts. Generated by immunoSEQ multiplex PCR, the TCRdb table keeps only in-frame clones and is missing some. The V and J calls and the clone size are those of that table, but D and trimming were determined from the DNA. The top ten hold roughly 5% of the sample, which has fewer than 200,000 clones, approximately 95% seen once.

The chain has TRBV10-1 and TRBJ2-5, with 9 positions matching TRBD2. The receptor was derived from a woman aged 45-60 years with acute or convalescent COVID-19. The sequenced sample was peripheral blood. CDR3 sequence reads: CASSVSGGPGETQYF. CDR3 in DNA: TGCGCCAGCAGCGTAAGCGGGGGGCCTGGAGAGACCCAGTACTTC.